Sequencing of this TCR beta chain was carried out in a study of blood T cell repertoires in COVID-19. Study-wide context: Samples of COVID-19 (acute and convalescent) were obtained from the United States, Italy and Spain. Sources were T cells, B-cell-depleted T cells, or PBMCs; the material itself was cDNA or gDNA.

This CDR3 spans 17 amino acids. V was clipped by 0 bases and J by 4 bases; unmatched bases: 9. CDR1 SGHRS and CDR2 YFSETQ come from the germline V gene. Per the study methods: Nucleated cell number was recorded as an estimate derived from reference gene primer amplification. Measured with immunoSEQ multiplex PCR; TCRdb has only the in-frame clones, and not every one. That table furnishes V, J and clone size, whereas the DNA furnished D and trimming. The sample has under 250,000 clones; roughly four fifths are singletons. During active infection, Seattle patients enrolled and were then monitored through disease.

The chain combines TRBV5-1 with TRBJ2-7; 11 bases align to TRBD2. The receptor was isolated from a woman in her 70s with COVID-19, enrolled during active disease. The sequenced sample consisted of peripheral blood. CDR3 region: CASSLAGLAGGPYEQYF. Written as DNA, the CDR3 is TGCGCCAGCAGCTTGGCGGGCTTAGCGGGAGGGCCTTACGAGCAGTACTTC.